This entry is about one T cell receptor beta chain. Clones were sequenced by immunoSEQ multiplex PCR, and TCRdb holds only the in-frame ones, with some missing. The table records some 100,000 clones, about 90% of them present only once. These data come from a study of T cell changes during pregnancy in multiple sclerosis. The TCR was taken from a female donor with multiple sclerosis, enrolled in a pregnancy study. Source: peripheral blood, taken after pregnancy.

As DNA, the CDR3 is TGTGCCAGCAGCCCCGTCGACAGGGGGCGGGAGCAGTACTTC. This translates into CASSPVDRGREQYF. V is TRBV7-9 and J is TRBJ2-7, with TRBD1 matching 10 bases. Germline-derived CDR1 and CDR2 are SEHNR and FQNEAQ (reference sequence). The CDR3 loop spans 14 amino acids. V lost 5 bases to trimming and J lost 7 bases; unmatched junction nucleotides: 8.